These 20 T cell receptor beta chains originate from one sample sequenced in a study of blood T cell repertoires in COVID-19 (dated by TCRdb to 2020 to 2022). Library creation used the immunoSEQ multiplex PCR assay. In TCRdb, the immuneACCESS table is reduced to in-frame sequences with V and J assigned. These tables do not hold every clone; where another copy was compared, an unresolved V gene accounts for under half, and the others remain unexplained. This sample has some 75,000 clones in its table, and roughly 89% of those were observed once. The top ten constitute less than 0.65% of the sample. Sequenced sample: peripheral blood. These receptors all stem from a man aged 55 to 70 with acute or convalescent COVID-19.

This chain links TRBV15 with TRBJ2-1; D not certain. The CDR3 spans 14 residues. Germline CDR1 reads LNHNV; CDR2 reads YYDKDF (reference sequence). The V and J ends lost 3 bases and 1 base respectively, with 7 bases between them. This CDR3 reads CATSRTGSYNEQFF. As DNA, the CDR3 is TGTGCCACCAGCAGGACGGGTTCCTACAATGAGCAGTTCTTC.

In its sample, this clone was seen once. The chain joins TRBV7-9 to TRBJ2-3; the match to TRBD2 covers 10 bases. Germline CDR1 reads SEHNR; CDR2 reads FQNEAQ (reference sequence). This CDR3 comprises 15 residues. The V gene end was trimmed by 2 bases and the J gene end by 4 bases; junction bases not matched to a gene: 3. CDR3 sequence (DNA): TGTGCCAGCAGCTTATCGACTAGCGGGCCAGATACGCAGTATTTT. Translating gives CASSLSTSGPDTQYF.

The rearrangement uses TRBV13 and TRBJ2-1, with 7 bases aligning to TRBD2. V shed 4 bases, J shed 8 bases, and the junction held 11 bases outside the gene matches. From germline, CDR1 is PRHDT and CDR2 FYEKMQ (reference sequence). The CDR3 sequence is 15 residues long. CDR3 loop: CASSSRLADLDEQFF. DNA for the CDR3: TGTGCCAGCAGCTCCAGACTAGCCGATCTCGATGAGCAGTTCTTC.

The chain carries TRBV9 and TRBJ2-3, with D possibly TRBD2 on 6 matching bases. V was trimmed by 0 bases and J by 3 bases, leaving 17 bases between them. Germline V gives CDR1 SGDLS, CDR2 YYNGEE. The CDR3 runs to 17 residues. CDR3 DNA sequence: TGTGCCAGCAGCGTAGACTTGCGACAAGGGAGGACAGATACGCAGTATTTT. This translates into CASSVDLRQGRTDTQYF.

The J gene is TRBJ2-7, the V gene TRBV3-1 (or the pseudogene TRBV3-2), with a possible D match to TRBD2 (5 bases). V was pared by 1 base and J by 6 bases, with 13 bases between. Germline CDR1 LGHDT, CDR2 YNNKEL (reference sequence). This CDR3 contains 14 residues. CDR3 DNA sequence: TGTGCCAGCAGCCAAGTCGCGGGTCTGGTCGAGCAGTACTTC. It codes for CASSQVAGLVEQYF.

The rearrangement uses TRBV5-1 and TRBJ2-3, with 12 bases matching TRBD2. Germline V gives CDR1 SGHRS, CDR2 YFSETQ. CDR3 size: 16 residues. V trimming: 4 bases; J trimming: 1 base; junction bases outside the gene matches: 4. Written as DNA, the CDR3 is TGCGCCAGCAGCCCTAGGACTAGCGGGGGCACAGATACGCAGTATTTT. It translates to CASSPRTSGGTDTQYF.

The rearrangement uses TRBV2 and TRBJ2-2; 11 bases are a match to TRBD2. This CDR3 contains 15 residues. With 7 bases clipped from V and 5 bases from J, the junction kept 6 bases outside the gene matches. The germline CDR1 and CDR2 sequences are SNHLY and FYNNEI. CDR3 region: CASKGRLAGTGELFF. In DNA, the CDR3 is TGTGCCAGCAAAGGTCGACTAGCGGGAACCGGGGAGCTGTTTTTT.

This clone was seen only once. The rearrangement uses TRBV9 and TRBJ1-6, with TRBD1 identical over 9 bases. This CDR3 region has 15 residues. Per the germline V gene, CDR1 is SGDLS and CDR2 is YYNGEE. With V trimmed by 1 base and J by 9 bases, 5 bases remained unmatched. The CDR3 bases are TGTGCCAGCAGCGTACGGGGACAGGGCTCTTCACCCCTCCACTTT. Amino acids: CASSVRGQGSSPLHF.

The rearrangement joins TRBV30 to TRBJ2-7; 8 nucleotides align to TRBD1. V lost 4 bases, J lost 3 bases, and 5 bases stayed unmatched. The CDR3 extends over 13 amino acids. The germline V gene has CDR1 GTSNPN and CDR2 SVGIG (reference sequence). The chain's CDR3 is CAWKPTGVYEQYF. The CDR3 region has the DNA TGTGCCTGGAAGCCGACAGGGGTCTACGAGCAGTACTTC.

This chain's CDR3 is CATSDRQGPNEKLFF. CDR3 DNA sequence: TGTGCCACCAGTGACCGACAGGGCCCTAATGAAAAACTGTTTTTT. The chain joins TRBV24-1 to TRBJ1-4; TRBD1 matches 7 bases. The CDR3 has 15 amino acids. With 4 bases clipped from V and 3 bases from J, the junction kept 4 bases outside the gene matches. Germline loops: CDR1 KGHDR, CDR2 SFDVKD.

This chain joins TRBV7-3 and TRBJ2-3, with TRBD2 matching 12 bases. CDR3 length equals 16 residues. V gave up 4 bases and J gave up 8 bases; unmatched junction bases: 10. Germline CDR1 is SGHTA and CDR2 is FQGTGA. CDR3 protein: CASSSTSGGSRSTQYF. DNA of the CDR3: TGTGCCAGCAGCTCGACTAGCGGGGGTAGTAGATCTACGCAGTATTTT.

The genes are TRBV15 and TRBJ2-2; 11 positions match TRBD1. CDR3 size: 16 residues. J lost 7 bases, V lost 2 bases, and 6 bases had no gene match. Germline assignment: CDR1 LNHNV and CDR2 YYDKDF (reference sequence). The CDR3 spells CATSRSPGQGVGELFF. Here the CDR3 DNA reads TGTGCCACCAGCAGATCTCCGGGACAGGGGGTCGGGGAGCTGTTTTTT.

V is TRBV18 and J is TRBJ1-2; TRBD1 matches 7 bases. The germline gives CDR1 KGHSH, CDR2 LQKENI. The CDR3 consists of 15 residues. The trim removed 0 bases at V and 4 bases at J, leaving 5 bases unmatched. CDR3 amino acids: CASSPPDRPLYGYTF. DNA of the CDR3: TGTGCCAGCTCACCACCGGACAGGCCGCTCTATGGCTACACCTTC.

This clone was observed a single time. J is TRBJ2-7 and V is TRBV7-3; 9 bases line up with TRBD1. This CDR3 region has 15 residues. Germline V gene data show CDR1 as SGHTA and CDR2 as FQGTGA. Trimming cost V 4 bases and J 0 bases; bases outside gene matches: 4. In DNA form, the CDR3 reads TGTGCCAGCAGCTGCCGGGACAGGGTCTCCTACGAGCAGTACTTC. Residues: CASSCRDRVSYEQYF.

The J gene is TRBJ1-2, the V gene TRBV7-3; D is possibly TRBD1 (6 bases). The CDR3 totals 12 residues. Trimming pared 5 bases from V and 8 bases from J, leaving 12 bases between. CDR1 and CDR2 (germline): SGHTA, FQGTGA. The CDR3 DNA sequence: TGTGCCAGCAGCCAGGGGAGGGACGGCTACACCTTC. Protein product: CASSQGRDGYTF.

The chain combines TRBV18 with TRBJ2-1, with D possibly TRBD1 on 6 matching bases. This CDR3 has 13 residues. CDR1 and CDR2 (germline): KGHSH, LQKENI. Trimming removed 8 bases at V and 12 bases at J, with 20 bases between. The CDR3 region is CASPKDNRVRQFF. The CDR3 DNA sequence: TGTGCCAGCCCCAAGGACAACAGGGTGAGGCAGTTCTTC.

The rearrangement links TRBV14 to TRBJ2-6, with 12 positions matching TRBD1. The J segment lost 1 base and the V segment lost 4 bases, leaving 5 bases of the junction unmatched. In germline, CDR1 is SGHDN, CDR2 FVKESK. CDR3 size: 18 residues. The chain's CDR3 is CASSRGDRGRSGANVLTF. As DNA, the CDR3 is TGTGCCAGCAGCCGCGGGGACAGGGGGCGTTCTGGGGCCAACGTCCTGACTTTC.

V usage is TRBV5-6 and J usage is TRBJ1-5; 7 bases line up with TRBD1. CDR3 length: 15 residues. CDR1 is SGHDT, CDR2 YYEEEE, per germline. Trimming at V came to 4 bases and at J to 0 bases, leaving 4 bases not matched to a gene. In DNA, the CDR3 is TGTGCCAGCAGCGTCGGGACAGTTAGCAATCAGCCCCAGCATTTT. Translated, it gives CASSVGTVSNQPQHF.

CDR3 sequence reads: CASSPYQGGTQYF. As DNA, the CDR3 is TGTGCCAGTAGTCCGTACCAGGGAGGGACCCAGTACTTC. The chain has TRBV19 and TRBJ2-5; weak D call: TRBD2 (6 bases). The CDR3 consists of 13 residues. Looked up from germline, CDR1 is LNHDA and CDR2 is SQIVND (reference sequence). V was clipped by 5 bases and J by 7 bases, with 14 bases between them.

The rearrangement uses TRBV19 and TRBJ2-3; D perhaps matches TRBD2 (5 bases). The CDR3 has 13 amino acids. V was trimmed by 3 bases and J by 3 bases, leaving 7 bases between them. The germline V gene encodes CDR1 LNHDA and CDR2 SQIVND (reference sequence). Written as DNA, the CDR3 is TGTGCCAGTAGTATCGGGGAAACAGATACGCAGTATTTT. It codes for CASSIGETDTQYF. The whole variable domain, filled in from reference TRBV19 and TRBJ2-3, reads DGGITQSPKYLFRKEGQNVTLSCEQNLNHDAMYWYRQDPGQGLRLIYYSQIVNDFQKGDIAEGYSVSREKKESFPLTVTSAQKNPTAFYLCASSIGETDTQYFGPGTRLTVL.